Sequencing of this T cell receptor beta chain was carried out in a study of cytomegalovirus exposure and HLA in healthy donors. Points from the study as a whole: A later analysis found first-cohort TCR clusters tended to co-occur in the 90 to 150 validation repertoires. Rarity marked most TCR sequences, yet some public TCRs occurred in many donors.

Trimming shortened V by 4 bases and J by 6 bases, and 16 bases separated the two germline ends. This CDR3 comprises 15 residues. CDR1 SGDLS and CDR2 YYNGEE come from the germline V gene. The donors were members of the validation cohort comprising approximately 120 subjects, separate from the roughly 640-subject first cohort. Details on this clone: Its specificity is not known.

Clones were read by immunoSEQ multiplex PCR, and TCRdb kept only the in-frame ones, dropping some. The table includes 100,000 to 150,000 clones, approximately 92% detected once. This chain links TRBV9 with TRBJ2-2, with D perhaps matching TRBD2 (5 bases). The sample taken for sequencing was PBMCs. This clonotype was obtained from a young woman in good health and CMV-seronegative. Written as DNA, the CDR3 is TGTGCCAGCAGCCTAGATGGACTTCGCGCCGGGGAGCTGTTTTTT. This codes for CASSLDGLRAGELFF.